The clone carrying this T cell receptor (beta chain) has just one count. Treatment in this sample: 19 received Ad26.COV2.S at low or high dose, single or two shots; five or six received placebo; per-sample allocation not given. Specimens were obtained on day 63 following the first vaccine or placebo injection. These data originate in a study of Ad26.COV2.S vaccination and SARS-CoV-2 variants. Unmatched junction bases numbered 4, after V lost 5 bases and J lost 2 bases. The CDR3 is 17 residues long. Germline lookup yields CDR1 MNHEY and CDR2 SMNVEV (reference sequence). Assay used: immunoSEQ multiplex PCR; TCRdb lists only in-frame clones, some missing. The top ten hold just under 5% of the sample, which has about 350,000 clones, 75% to 90% seen once.

The specimen was peripheral blood, collected in a trial of Ad26.COV2.S vaccine versus placebo. The chain carries TRBV27 and TRBJ2-6; 12 positions agree with TRBD1. The TCR sequence derives from a person between 18 and 60 years old who received the Ad26.COV2.S COVID-19 vaccine or a placebo. CDR3 nucleotides: TGTGCCAGCAGTGGCCGGGACAGGGGGCCTGGGGCCAACGTCCTGACTTTC. Encoded protein: CASSGRDRGPGANVLTF.